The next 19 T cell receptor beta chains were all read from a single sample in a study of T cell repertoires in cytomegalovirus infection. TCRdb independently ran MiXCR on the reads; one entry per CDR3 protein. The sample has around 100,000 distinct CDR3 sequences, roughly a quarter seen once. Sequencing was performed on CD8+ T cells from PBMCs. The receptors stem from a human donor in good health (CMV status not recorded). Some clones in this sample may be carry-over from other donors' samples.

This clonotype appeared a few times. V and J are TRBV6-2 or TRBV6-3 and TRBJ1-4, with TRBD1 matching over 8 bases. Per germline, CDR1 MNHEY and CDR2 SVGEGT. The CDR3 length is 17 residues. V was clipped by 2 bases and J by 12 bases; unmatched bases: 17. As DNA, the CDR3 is TGTGCCAGCAGTTACAAGAAGGGACAGGCCTCCTCAAGAGAACTGTTTTTT. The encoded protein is CASSYKKGQASSRELFF.

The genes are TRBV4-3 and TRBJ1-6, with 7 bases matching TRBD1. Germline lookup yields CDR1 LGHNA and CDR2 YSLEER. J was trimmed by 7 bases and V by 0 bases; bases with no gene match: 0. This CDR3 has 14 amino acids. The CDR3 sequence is CASSQEQGNSPLHF. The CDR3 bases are TGCGCCAGCAGCCAAGAACAGGGGAATTCACCCCTCCACTTT.

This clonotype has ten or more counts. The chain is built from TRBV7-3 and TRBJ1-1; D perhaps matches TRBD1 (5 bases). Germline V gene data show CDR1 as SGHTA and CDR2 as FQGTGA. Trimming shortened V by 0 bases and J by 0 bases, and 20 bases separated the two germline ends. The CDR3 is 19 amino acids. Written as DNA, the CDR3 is TGTGCCAGCAGCTTAACCCCAAGGGTCGGGGCCTCCTTGAACACTGAAGCTTTCTTT. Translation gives CASSLTPRVGASLNTEAFF.

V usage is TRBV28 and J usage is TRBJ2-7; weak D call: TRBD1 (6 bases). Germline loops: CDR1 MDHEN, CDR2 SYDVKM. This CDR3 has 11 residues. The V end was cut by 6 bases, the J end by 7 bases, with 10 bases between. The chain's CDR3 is CASRSGEEQYF. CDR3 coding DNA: TGTGCCAGCAGATCAGGGGAGGAGCAGTACTTC.

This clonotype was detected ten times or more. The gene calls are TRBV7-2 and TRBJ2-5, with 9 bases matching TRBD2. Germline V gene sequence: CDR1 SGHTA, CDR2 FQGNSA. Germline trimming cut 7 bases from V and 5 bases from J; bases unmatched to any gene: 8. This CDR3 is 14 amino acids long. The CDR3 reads CASKAGGPGETQYF. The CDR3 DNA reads TGTGCCAGCAAGGCGGGGGGGCCGGGGGAGACCCAGTACTTC.

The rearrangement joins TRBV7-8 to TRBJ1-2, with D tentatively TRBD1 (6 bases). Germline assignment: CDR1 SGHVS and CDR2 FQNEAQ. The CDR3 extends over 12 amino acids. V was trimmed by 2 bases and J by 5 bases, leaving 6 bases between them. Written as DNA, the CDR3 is TGTGCCAGCAGCTTACAGGGGTATGGCTACACCTTC. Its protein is CASSLQGYGYTF.

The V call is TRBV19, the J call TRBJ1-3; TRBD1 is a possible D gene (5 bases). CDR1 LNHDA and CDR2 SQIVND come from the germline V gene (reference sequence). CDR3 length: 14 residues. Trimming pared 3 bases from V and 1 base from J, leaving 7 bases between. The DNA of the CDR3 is TGTGCCAGTAGTATTGGGGGATCTGGAAACACCATATATTTT. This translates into CASSIGGSGNTIYF.

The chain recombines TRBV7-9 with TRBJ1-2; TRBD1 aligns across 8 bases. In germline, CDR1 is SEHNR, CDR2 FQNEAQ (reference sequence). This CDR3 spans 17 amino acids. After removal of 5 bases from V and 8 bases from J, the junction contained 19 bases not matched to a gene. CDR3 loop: CASSTIGQGLRQGGYTF. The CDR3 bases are TGTGCCAGCAGCACCATCGGACAGGGTCTCCGACAAGGGGGCTACACCTTC. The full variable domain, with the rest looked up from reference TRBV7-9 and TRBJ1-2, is DTGVSQNPRHKITKRGQNVTFRCDPISEHNRLYWYRQTLGQGPEFLTYFQNEAQLEKSRLLSDRFSAERPKGSFSTLEIQRTEQGDSAMYLCASSTIGQGLRQGGYTFGSGTRLTVV.

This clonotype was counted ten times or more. CDR3 in DNA: TGTGCCAGCAGTCCGACAAAGAACACTGAAGCTTTCTTT. Translated: CASSPTKNTEAFF. The chain combines TRBV6-1 with TRBJ1-1; D remains ambiguous. Looked up from germline, CDR1 is MNHNS and CDR2 is SASEGT. CDR3 length equals 13 residues. Deletions cut 5 bases from V and 1 base from J, with 8 bases between.

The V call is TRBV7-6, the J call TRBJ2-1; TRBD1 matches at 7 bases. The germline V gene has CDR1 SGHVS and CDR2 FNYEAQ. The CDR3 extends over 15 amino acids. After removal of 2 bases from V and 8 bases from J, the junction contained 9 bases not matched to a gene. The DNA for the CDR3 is TGTGCCAGCAGCTTAATCGGGACAGCGGTCCATGAGCAGTTCTTC. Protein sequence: CASSLIGTAVHEQFF.

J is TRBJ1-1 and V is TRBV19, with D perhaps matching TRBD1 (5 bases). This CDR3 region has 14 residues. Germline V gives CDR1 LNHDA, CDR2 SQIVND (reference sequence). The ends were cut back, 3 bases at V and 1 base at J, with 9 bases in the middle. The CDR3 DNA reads TGTGCCAGTAGTATGACAGAAACGAACACTGAAGCTTTCTTT. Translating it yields CASSMTETNTEAFF.

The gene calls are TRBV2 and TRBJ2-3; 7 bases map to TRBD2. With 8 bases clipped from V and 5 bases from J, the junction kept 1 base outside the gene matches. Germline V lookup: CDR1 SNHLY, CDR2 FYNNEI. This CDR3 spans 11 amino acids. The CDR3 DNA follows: TGTGCCAGCCGGGGGGTAGATACGCAGTATTTT. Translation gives CASRGVDTQYF.

CDR3 amino acids: CASSQDPGMGTDTQYF. The DNA for the CDR3 is TGCGCCAGCAGCCAAGATCCCGGTATGGGCACAGATACGCAGTATTTT. The chain recombines TRBV4-1 with TRBJ2-3, with D unresolved. The CDR3 is made up of 16 amino acids. From germline, CDR1 is MGHRA and CDR2 YSYEKL. Trimming pared 0 bases from V and 1 base from J, leaving 11 bases between.

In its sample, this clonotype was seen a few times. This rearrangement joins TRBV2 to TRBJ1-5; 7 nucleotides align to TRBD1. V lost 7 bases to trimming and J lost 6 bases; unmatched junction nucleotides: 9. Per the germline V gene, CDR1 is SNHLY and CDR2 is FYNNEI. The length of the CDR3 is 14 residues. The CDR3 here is CASIYDRALQPQHF. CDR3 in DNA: TGTGCCAGCATTTACGACAGGGCACTTCAGCCCCAGCATTTT.

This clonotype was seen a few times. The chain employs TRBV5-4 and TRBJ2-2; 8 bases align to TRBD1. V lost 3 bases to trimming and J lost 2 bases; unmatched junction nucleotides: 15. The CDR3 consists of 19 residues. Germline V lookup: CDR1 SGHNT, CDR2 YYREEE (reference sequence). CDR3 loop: CASSWGAGQGSENTGELFF. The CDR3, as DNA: TGTGCCAGCAGCTGGGGAGCCGGACAGGGTAGTGAAAACACCGGGGAGCTGTTTTTT.

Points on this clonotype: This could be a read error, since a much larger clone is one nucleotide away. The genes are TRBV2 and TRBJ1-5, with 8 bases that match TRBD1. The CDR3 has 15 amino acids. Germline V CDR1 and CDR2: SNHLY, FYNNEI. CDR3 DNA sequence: TGTGCCAGCAGTGACCCCCCAGGGGGCAATCAGCCCCAGCTTTTT. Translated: CASSDPPGGNQPQLF.

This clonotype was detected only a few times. CDR3 sequence (DNA): TGTGCCAGCAGCGAGGGGAGGGTTACTGAAGCTTTCTTT. It translates to CASSEGRVTEAFF. V usage is TRBV2 and J usage is TRBJ1-1; weak D call: TRBD1 (5 bases). Germline loops: CDR1 SNHLY, CDR2 FYNNEI. This CDR3 is 13 amino acids long. The ends were cut back, 6 bases at V and 5 bases at J, with 13 bases in the middle.

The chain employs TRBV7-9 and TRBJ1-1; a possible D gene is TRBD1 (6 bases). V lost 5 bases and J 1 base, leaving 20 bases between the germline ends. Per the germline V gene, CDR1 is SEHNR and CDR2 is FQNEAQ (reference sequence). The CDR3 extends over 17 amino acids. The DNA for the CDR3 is TGTGCCAGCAGCGAACATTACGGGGGACAAACGAACACTGAAGCTTTCTTT. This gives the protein CASSEHYGGQTNTEAFF. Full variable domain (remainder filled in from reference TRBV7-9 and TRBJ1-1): DTGVSQNPRHKITKRGQNVTFRCDPISEHNRLYWYRQTLGQGPEFLTYFQNEAQLEKSRLLSDRFSAERPKGSFSTLEIQRTEQGDSAMYLCASSEHYGGQTNTEAFFGQGTRLTVV.

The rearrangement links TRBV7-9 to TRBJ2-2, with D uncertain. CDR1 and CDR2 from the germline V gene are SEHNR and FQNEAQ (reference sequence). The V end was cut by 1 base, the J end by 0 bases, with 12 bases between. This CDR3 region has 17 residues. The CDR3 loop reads CASSLGPTDANTGELFF. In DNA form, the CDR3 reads TGTGCCAGCAGCTTAGGTCCTACCGACGCGAACACCGGGGAGCTGTTTTTT.